What follows are 22 T cell receptor beta chains derived from one specimen sequenced in a study of human T cells and chemical hapten exposure. TCRdb re-derived calls from the 5' RACE reads in MiXCR, one entry per CDR3 protein. The sample has some 150,000 distinct CDR3 sequences, approximately 4% seen once. Unfractionated whole blood yielded the extracted total RNA. These receptors originate from a female donor in good health.

This clonotype was detected many times. The chain is built from TRBV2 and TRBJ2-1, with a possible D match to TRBD2 (5 bases). The CDR3 is 14 residues long. Germline assignment: CDR1 SNHLY and CDR2 FYNNEI. The germline V and J ends were trimmed by 8 bases and 0 bases, with 11 bases remaining between them. The DNA for the CDR3 is TGTGCCAGCGGCGGGCCGAGCTCCTACAATGAGCAGTTCTTC. It codes for CASGGPSSYNEQFF.

This clonotype was seen once. This clone may be a read error of a much larger clone one base away. The final CDR3 position lacks the conserved phenylalanine or tryptophan, pointing to a likely read error. The CDR3 DNA reads as TGTGCCTGGAGTGTAGGAGTGGGGGAGAATCAGCCCCAGCATTAT. It is translated as CAWSVGVGENQPQHY. The chain uses TRBV30 and TRBJ1-5, with D perhaps matching TRBD1 (5 bases). Germline values: CDR1 GTSNPN, CDR2 SVGIG (reference sequence). This CDR3 has 15 amino acids. Between the trimmed V and J ends, which lost 0 bases and 4 bases, there was a span of 13 bases.

This clonotype was seen many times. The chain uses TRBV6-2 or TRBV6-3 and TRBJ1-5; D possibly corresponds to TRBD1 (6 bases). V lost 2 bases and J 2 bases, leaving 16 bases between the germline ends. The CDR3 spans 17 residues. Per the germline V gene, CDR1 is MNHEY and CDR2 is SVGEGT. The CDR3 region has the DNA TGTGCCAGCAGTTACGGCAGGGGCCTTGTGGGCAATCAGCCCCAGCATTTT. As protein: CASSYGRGLVGNQPQHF.

This clonotype was found many times. The V call is TRBV7-9, the J call TRBJ2-1; D unclear. CDR1 SEHNR and CDR2 FQNEAQ come from the germline V gene (reference sequence). CDR3 length equals 14 residues. The V end was cut by 2 bases, the J end by 5 bases, with 10 bases between. For the CDR3, the DNA is TGTGCCAGCAGCTTATCCTACGTCGACAATGAGCAGTTCTTC. Residues: CASSLSYVDNEQFF.

Ten or more counts support this clonotype. V gene TRBV3-1 combines with J gene TRBJ1-1; TRBD1 matches 7 bases. Germline V CDR1 and CDR2: LGHDT, YNNKEL (reference sequence). J gave up 2 bases and V 3 bases, and 6 bases lay outside the gene matches. The CDR3 has 15 residues. CDR3 DNA sequence: TGTGCCAGCAGCCACTCTGGACAGGCCAACACTGAAGCTTTCTTT. Protein product: CASSHSGQANTEAFF.

This clonotype has ten or more counts. The chain is built from TRBV10-3 and TRBJ2-7; D perhaps matches TRBD2 (5 bases). The CDR3 is 15 amino acids. The V end was cut by 3 bases, the J end by 2 bases, with 14 bases between. CDR1 ENHRY and CDR2 SYGVKD come from the germline V gene. As DNA, the CDR3 is TGTGCCATCAGTGATCGTGGTCGGGGAACCTACGAGCAGTACTTC. Amino acids: CAISDRGRGTYEQYF.

At least ten counts were recorded for this clonotype. V and J are TRBV5-5 and TRBJ2-7; TRBD1 matches 8 bases. The length of the CDR3 is 13 residues. From germline, CDR1 is SGHKS and CDR2 YYEKEE (reference sequence). Unmatched junction bases numbered 8, after V lost 2 bases and J lost 10 bases. The CDR3 reads CASSLSRGLEQYF. DNA of the CDR3: TGTGCCAGCAGCTTATCCAGGGGGCTGGAACAGTACTTC.

This clonotype was seen ten or more times. The rearrangement links TRBV12-3 or TRBV12-4 to TRBJ1-4; 7 bases match TRBD1. The CDR3 length is 15 residues. J was trimmed by 5 bases and V by 6 bases; bases with no gene match: 9. The CDR3 loop reads CASRANRGGNEKLFF. The CDR3, as DNA: TGTGCCAGCAGAGCCAACAGGGGAGGAAATGAAAAACTGTTTTTT.

In this sample, this clonotype turned up many times. The chain is built from TRBV7-3 and TRBJ1-6; 11 bases align to TRBD1. Germline V CDR1 and CDR2: SGHTA, FQGTGA. CDR3 size: 14 residues. V trimming: 2 bases; J trimming: 9 bases; junction bases outside the gene matches: 0. In DNA form, the CDR3 reads TGTGCCAGCAGCTTAGGGACAGGGGGTTCACCCCTCCACTTT. This sequence encodes CASSLGTGGSPLHF.

Many counts were recorded for this clonotype. This rearrangement joins TRBV6-5 to TRBJ1-1, with unresolved D. The germline gives CDR1 MNHEY, CDR2 SVGAGI. This CDR3 is built from 15 residues. Trimming took off 4 bases at V and 0 bases at J, with 12 bases between the two ends. DNA for the CDR3: TGTGCCAGCAGTTCGGTCGGGGAATTGAACACTGAAGCTTTCTTT. Its translation is CASSSVGELNTEAFF.

This clonotype was recorded at least ten times. This chain links TRBV7-2 with TRBJ1-6, with D unclear. Germline assignment: CDR1 SGHTA and CDR2 FQGNSA. The V end lost 4 bases, the J end lost 9 bases, and 7 bases lay between the germline ends. CDR3 size: 12 residues. The CDR3 loop is CASSSLFSPLHF. The CDR3 DNA follows: TGTGCCAGCAGCTCGCTATTTTCACCCCTCCACTTT.

There are many counts of this clonotype. CDR3 DNA: TGTGCCACCAGCATACCCACTAGTCATGAGCAGTTCTTC. Translating gives CATSIPTSHEQFF. The gene calls are TRBV15 and TRBJ2-1; maybe TRBD2 (5 bases). V gave up 4 bases and J gave up 8 bases, with 12 bases separating them. CDR1 and CDR2 (germline): LNHNV, YYDKDF (reference sequence). This CDR3 is 13 amino acids long.

This clonotype appeared many times. The chain joins TRBV5-1 to TRBJ1-2; D possibly corresponds to TRBD1 (6 bases). The CDR3 consists of 16 residues. The germline V gene has CDR1 SGHRS and CDR2 YFSETQ. The V and J ends lost 2 bases and 6 bases respectively, with 20 bases between them. Here the CDR3 reads CASSLRYRDKYDGYTF. DNA for the CDR3: TGCGCCAGCAGCTTAAGATACCGGGACAAATACGATGGCTACACCTTC.

In its sample, this clonotype was seen once. V and J are TRBV12-3 or TRBV12-4 and TRBJ2-1; 8 positions match TRBD1. The CDR3 is made up of 17 amino acids. The trim removed 3 bases at V and 0 bases at J, leaving 7 bases unmatched. The chain's CDR3 is CASSFPDGQGSYNEQFF. The CDR3 DNA sequence: TGTGCCAGCAGTTTTCCTGACGGACAGGGCTCCTACAATGAGCAGTTCTTC.

The sample holds many counts of this clonotype. The chain joins TRBV7-3 to TRBJ1-3; D ambiguous. This CDR3 has 16 amino acids. Germline CDR1 and CDR2: SGHTA and FQGTGA. V was shortened by 5 bases and J by 0 bases, with 14 bases between the two germline ends. The DNA for the CDR3 is TGTGCCAGCAGCGCGCAACCACTGGGCTCTGGAAACACCATATATTTT. Its translation: CASSAQPLGSGNTIYF.

This clonotype was detected ten times or more. The chain carries TRBV10-3 and TRBJ2-7; 9 bases are a match to TRBD1. Trimming cost V 6 bases and J 4 bases; bases outside gene matches: 7. Germline CDR1 and CDR2: ENHRY and SYGVKD. CDR3 length equals 14 residues. Here the CDR3 DNA reads TGTGCCATCAGAAAAACCGGACAGGGGTACGAGCAGTACTTC. Amino acids: CAIRKTGQGYEQYF.

The sample holds many counts of this clonotype. V usage is TRBV29-1 and J usage is TRBJ1-1; D is possibly TRBD1 (5 bases). With 7 bases removed from V and 3 bases from J, the gap between germline ends came to 21 bases. Germline V gene sequence: CDR1 SQVTM, CDR2 ANQGSEA. This CDR3 spans 15 amino acids. CDR3 in amino acids: CSAHSTGLWDTEAFF. DNA for the CDR3: TGCAGCGCTCATTCGACGGGGCTGTGGGACACTGAAGCTTTCTTT. Complete variable domain (other parts from reference TRBV29-1 and TRBJ1-1): SAVISQKPSRDICQRGTSLTIQCQVDSQVTMMFWYRQQPGQSLTLIATANQGSEATYESGFVIDKFPISRPNLTFSTLTVSNMSPEDSSIYLCSAHSTGLWDTEAFFGQGTRLTVV.

This clonotype was recorded many times. The rearrangement links TRBV20-1 to TRBJ1-5; D is possibly TRBD1 (5 bases). Trimming pared 3 bases from V and 2 bases from J, leaving 11 bases between. The CDR3 spans 14 residues. CDR1 is DFQATT and CDR2 is SNEGSKA in the germline V gene (reference sequence). The CDR3 loop reads CSARGGMGNQPQHF. The CDR3 DNA reads as TGCAGTGCTAGGGGGGGTATGGGCAATCAGCCCCAGCATTTT.

This clonotype occurred many times. The CDR3: CASRSVGEYNEQFF. The CDR3 bases are TGTGCCAGCAGGAGCGTTGGGGAATACAATGAGCAGTTCTTC. The J gene is TRBJ2-1, the V gene TRBV2; no firm D call. With 6 bases removed from V and 4 bases from J, the gap between germline ends came to 13 bases. The germline V gene has CDR1 SNHLY and CDR2 FYNNEI. The CDR3 covers 14 residues.

There are a few counts of this clonotype. V gene TRBV6-5 combines with J gene TRBJ2-7; TRBD2 might be the D (6 bases). Germline V gives CDR1 MNHEY, CDR2 SVGAGI. V lost 7 bases and J lost 3, with 19 bases in between. The CDR3 has 15 amino acids. DNA of the CDR3: TGTGCCAGCAAAACACCCCGGGACTGCGGCTACGAGCAGTACTTC. This codes for CASKTPRDCGYEQYF.

This clonotype was recorded many times. The rearrangement uses TRBV11-1 and TRBJ1-1, with no clear D. Germline assignment: CDR1 SGHAT and CDR2 FQDESV (reference sequence). This CDR3 spans 14 amino acids. Between the trimmed V and J ends, which lost 2 bases and 3 bases, there was a span of 10 bases. CDR3 region: CASSLFGGDTEAFF. The CDR3 nucleotides are TGTGCCAGCAGCTTATTCGGTGGGGACACTGAAGCTTTCTTT.

The table lists this clonotype with many counts. The chain uses TRBV6-5 and TRBJ1-5, with no clear D. This CDR3 is built from 13 residues. Trimming took 6 bases from V and 7 from J, leaving 13 bases between them. Germline CDR1 and CDR2: MNHEY and SVGAGI. The CDR3 coding sequence is TGTGCCAGCAGAGAGATCAGTGTCCAGCCCCAGCATTTT. Translating gives CASREISVQPQHF.